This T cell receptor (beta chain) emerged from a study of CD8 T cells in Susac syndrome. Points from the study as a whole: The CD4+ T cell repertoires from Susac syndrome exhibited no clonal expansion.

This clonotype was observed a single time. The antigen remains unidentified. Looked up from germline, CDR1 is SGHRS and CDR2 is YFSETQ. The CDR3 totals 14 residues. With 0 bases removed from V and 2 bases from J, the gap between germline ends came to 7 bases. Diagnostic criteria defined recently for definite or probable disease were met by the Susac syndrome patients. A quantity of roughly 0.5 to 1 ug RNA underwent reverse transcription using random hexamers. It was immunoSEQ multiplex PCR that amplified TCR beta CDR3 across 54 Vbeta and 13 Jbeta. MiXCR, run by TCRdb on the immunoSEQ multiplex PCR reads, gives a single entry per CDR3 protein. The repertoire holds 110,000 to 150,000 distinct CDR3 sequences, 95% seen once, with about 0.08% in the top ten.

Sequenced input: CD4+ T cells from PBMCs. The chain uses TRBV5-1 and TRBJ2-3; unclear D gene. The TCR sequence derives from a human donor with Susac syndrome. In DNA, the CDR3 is TGCGCCAGCAGCTTGGCTGACAACACAGATACGCAGTATTTT. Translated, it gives CASSLADNTDTQYF.